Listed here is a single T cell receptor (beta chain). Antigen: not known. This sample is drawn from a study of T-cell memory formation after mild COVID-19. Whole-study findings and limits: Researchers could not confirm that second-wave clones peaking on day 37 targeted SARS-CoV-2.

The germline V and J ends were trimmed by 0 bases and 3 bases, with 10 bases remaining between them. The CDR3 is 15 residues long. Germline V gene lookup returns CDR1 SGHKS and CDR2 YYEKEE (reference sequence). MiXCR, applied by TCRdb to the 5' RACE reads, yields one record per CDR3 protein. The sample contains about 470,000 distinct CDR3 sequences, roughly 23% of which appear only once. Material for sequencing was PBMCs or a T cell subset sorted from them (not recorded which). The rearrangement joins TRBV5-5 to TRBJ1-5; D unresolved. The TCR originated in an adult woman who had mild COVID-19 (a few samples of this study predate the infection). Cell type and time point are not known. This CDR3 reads CASSLEAVNNQPQHF. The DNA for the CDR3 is TGTGCCAGCAGCTTGGAGGCAGTCAACAATCAGCCCCAGCATTTT.